This is a list of T cell receptor beta chains from one sample in a study of blood T cells in healthy people across ages. MiXCR was run by TCRdb on the 5' RACE reads, yielding one entry per CDR3 protein. The sample shows 710,000 or so distinct CDR3 sequences, about 24% of them seen only once. The sequencing input was blood. Receptors originate from an older man in good health. Both conserved end residues are part of each CDR3. Each record gives: J gene, clone size, V gene, D gene, CDR3 protein, CDR3 DNA. D genes are given only for firm matches. Size tells how often a clone was seen (once, few, many) or the class of an expanded clone, and some rows leave it out.

j_gene: TRBJ1-3; abundance: -; v_gene: TRBV14; d_gene: TRBD1; CDR3aa: CASSQNRGRSDTIYF; CDR3nt: TGTGCCAGCAGTCAAAACAGGGGGCGAAGTGACACCATATATTTT
j_gene: TRBJ1-2; abundance: -; v_gene: TRBV5-1; d_gene: -; CDR3aa: CASSPGYRVSHGYTF; CDR3nt: TGCGCCAGCAGCCCTGGCTACAGGGTATCCCATGGCTACACCTTC
j_gene: TRBJ1-1; abundance: -; v_gene: TRBV7-8; d_gene: -; CDR3aa: CASSLGLIVNTEAFF; CDR3nt: TGTGCCAGCAGCTTAGGCCTGATCGTGAACACTGAAGCTTTCTTT
j_gene: TRBJ1-3; abundance: -; v_gene: TRBV4-3; d_gene: -; CDR3aa: CASSQERRGHSGNTIYF; CDR3nt: TGCGCCAGCAGCCAAGAGAGGAGAGGTCACTCTGGAAACACCATATATTTT
j_gene: TRBJ2-5; abundance: once; v_gene: TRBV28; d_gene: TRBD2; CDR3aa: CASGGTRKAETQYF; CDR3nt: TGTGCCAGCGGGGGGACTAGGAAGGCTGAGACCCAGTACTTC
j_gene: TRBJ1-1; abundance: -; v_gene: TRBV6-6; d_gene: -; CDR3aa: CASSYGGGSTEAFF; CDR3nt: TGTGCCAGCAGTTACGGGGGTGGTAGCACTGAAGCTTTCTTT
j_gene: TRBJ2-3; abundance: few; v_gene: TRBV27; d_gene: -; CDR3aa: CASSQSPGRVSTDTQYF; CDR3nt: TGTGCCAGCAGTCAATCCCCTGGCCGGGTGAGCACAGATACGCAGTATTTT
j_gene: TRBJ2-3; abundance: -; v_gene: TRBV4-1; d_gene: TRBD2; CDR3aa: CASSHGGAQRNTDTQYF; CDR3nt: TGCGCCAGCAGCCACGGGGGGGCCCAACGAAACACAGATACGCAGTATTTT
j_gene: TRBJ2-1; abundance: many; v_gene: TRBV7-9; d_gene: TRBD2; CDR3aa: CASTTGLAVNEQFF; CDR3nt: TGTGCCAGCACTACGGGACTAGCTGTAAATGAGCAGTTCTTC
j_gene: TRBJ1-4; abundance: -; v_gene: TRBV10-3; d_gene: -; CDR3aa: CAISDRSATNEKLFF; CDR3nt: TGTGCCATCAGTGACAGGAGCGCAACTAATGAAAAACTGTTTTTT
j_gene: TRBJ2-4; abundance: few; v_gene: TRBV29-1; d_gene: -; CDR3aa: CSVEGTQLIQYF; CDR3nt: TGCAGCGTTGAGGGGACGCAGTTGATTCAGTACTTC
j_gene: TRBJ2-3; abundance: -; v_gene: TRBV7-2; d_gene: TRBD2; CDR3aa: CASSACGGVGTDTQYF; CDR3nt: TGTGCCAGCAGCGCTTGCGGGGGTGTGGGCACAGATACGCAGTATTTT
j_gene: TRBJ1-2; abundance: many; v_gene: TRBV29-1; d_gene: -; CDR3aa: CSVEDQDVGYGYTF; CDR3nt: TGCAGCGTTGAAGATCAGGATGTGGGCTATGGCTACACCTTC
j_gene: TRBJ2-2; abundance: few; v_gene: TRBV6-2/TRBV6-3; d_gene: -; CDR3aa: CASSSLRRGAAGELFF; CDR3nt: TGTGCCAGCAGTTCTCTTCGTAGGGGTGCGGCCGGGGAGCTGTTTTTT
j_gene: TRBJ2-4; abundance: -; v_gene: TRBV2; d_gene: TRBD2; CDR3aa: CASSDTSGGAGIQYF; CDR3nt: TGTGCCAGCAGTGATACTAGCGGGGGGGCGGGCATTCAGTACTTC
j_gene: TRBJ2-3; abundance: -; v_gene: TRBV5-1; d_gene: TRBD2; CDR3aa: CASSLNPLAGTTDTQYF; CDR3nt: TGCGCCAGCAGCTTGAACCCGCTAGCGGGAACAACAGATACGCAGTATTTT
j_gene: TRBJ1-1; abundance: -; v_gene: TRBV5-1; d_gene: -; CDR3aa: CASSGGWTANTEAFF; CDR3nt: TGCGCCAGCAGCGGTGGTTGGACGGCGAACACTGAAGCTTTCTTT
j_gene: TRBJ2-7; abundance: -; v_gene: TRBV12-3/TRBV12-4; d_gene: -; CDR3aa: CASSTRGPLSEQYF; CDR3nt: TGTGCCAGCAGCACACGGGGGCCCTTAAGCGAGCAGTACTTC
j_gene: TRBJ1-1; abundance: many; v_gene: TRBV20-1; d_gene: TRBD1; CDR3aa: CSASPLIKTGDRTEAFF; CDR3nt: TGCAGTGCCTCACCCCTCATAAAGACAGGGGATCGCACTGAAGCTTTCTTT
j_gene: TRBJ1-4; abundance: -; v_gene: TRBV15; d_gene: -; CDR3aa: CATSRGEGGEKLFF; CDR3nt: TGTGCCACCAGCAGAGGGGAAGGTGGCGAAAAACTGTTTTTT
j_gene: TRBJ2-2; abundance: few; v_gene: TRBV3-1; d_gene: -; CDR3aa: CASSQDGPTGELFF; CDR3nt: TGTGCCAGCAGCCAAGATGGACCCACCGGGGAGCTGTTTTTT
j_gene: TRBJ2-1; abundance: -; v_gene: TRBV7-6; d_gene: -; CDR3aa: CASSPGVGENEQFF; CDR3nt: TGTGCCAGCAGCCCGGGGGTAGGTGAAAATGAGCAGTTCTTC
j_gene: TRBJ2-3; abundance: few; v_gene: TRBV19; d_gene: -; CDR3aa: CASSVDWSTDTQYF; CDR3nt: TGTGCCAGTAGTGTGGACTGGAGCACAGATACGCAGTATTTT
j_gene: TRBJ2-5; abundance: -; v_gene: TRBV5-1; d_gene: -; CDR3aa: CASATQLQEAQYF; CDR3nt: TGCGCCAGCGCGACCCAACTACAAGAGGCCCAGTACTTC
j_gene: TRBJ2-1; abundance: few; v_gene: TRBV19; d_gene: TRBD2; CDR3aa: CASSNGGLPDNEQFF; CDR3nt: TGTGCCAGTAGTAATGGGGGACTACCTGACAATGAGCAGTTCTTC
j_gene: TRBJ2-5; abundance: -; v_gene: TRBV3-1; d_gene: -; CDR3aa: CASSQDLEGQETQYF; CDR3nt: TGTGCCAGCAGCCAAGATCTTGAGGGACAAGAGACCCAGTACTTC
j_gene: TRBJ2-1; abundance: few; v_gene: TRBV6-6; d_gene: -; CDR3aa: CASSSTYYNEQFF; CDR3nt: TGTGCCAGCAGTTCCACTTACTACAATGAGCAGTTCTTC
j_gene: TRBJ1-2; abundance: -; v_gene: TRBV11-2; d_gene: -; CDR3aa: CASSPDGSFYGYTF; CDR3nt: TGTGCCAGCAGCCCCGACGGATCCTTCTATGGCTACACCTTC
j_gene: TRBJ2-1; abundance: -; v_gene: TRBV29-1; d_gene: -; CDR3aa: CSGDGYNEQFF; CDR3nt: TGCAGCGGGGATGGGTACAATGAGCAGTTCTTC
j_gene: TRBJ1-5; abundance: few; v_gene: TRBV20-1; d_gene: -; CDR3aa: CSARAVGRGNQPQHF; CDR3nt: TGCAGTGCTAGAGCAGTAGGGCGCGGCAATCAGCCCCAGCATTTT
j_gene: TRBJ2-5; abundance: many; v_gene: TRBV4-3; d_gene: -; CDR3aa: CASSQVGSGVFGTQYF; CDR3nt: TGCGCCAGCAGCCAAGTCGGTTCTGGTGTTTTTGGGACCCAGTACTTC